This record concerns one TCR beta chain sequence. What antigen it recognizes has not been identified. Qualities for individual bases were not recorded, and no much larger clone is one base off. The sample is drawn from a study of early T cells in non-severe SARS-CoV-2 infection (dated by TCRdb to about 2021). With respect to the entire study: TCR sequencing used bulk RNA from unsorted whole blood, so alpha and beta chains could not be paired.

V is clipped by 6 bases and J by 4 bases, and the sequence between their germline boundaries is 12 bases long. Spanning cysteine to phenylalanine, the CDR3 consists of 13 amino acids. Only the CDR3 DNA stays, 39 bases, in frame from base 1. Via the germline V gene, CDR1 is ENHRY and CDR2 SYGVKD. This was a case-control study nested in a cohort of healthcare workers in London, UK, who had nasopharyngeal swab PCR tests and blood samples taken every week. Healthcare workers were recruited between 23 and 31 March 2020, during the week of the UK lockdown, and were followed weekly for up to 16 weeks. The receptor library was made with 5' RACE. The data were produced on a NextSeq 500. The TCR library protocol attached unique molecular identifiers to individual cDNA molecules to correct for sequencing error and PCR bias. TCR alpha and beta chains were both sequenced, and the abundances of alpha and beta sequences in each sample were closely correlated with each other. On the study's bioinformatics: Decombinator V4 was used to annotate TCR sequences for V gene, J gene and CDR3. TCRs were defined as expanded if a significant change between any two time points was detected under a Poisson model with p below 0.0001. TCR abundances were normalised to the total number of TCRs sequenced per sample and expressed as counts per million. TRAV1-2 paired with TRAJ12, TRAJ20 or TRAJ33 defined MAIT TCRs, while TRAV10 paired with TRAJ18 defined iNKT TCRs. VDJdb, accessed 1 November 2021, was searched for CMV, EBV and SARS-CoV-2 annotated TCRs, with TCRs annotated for multiple antigens excluded. TCRdb's own reprocessing of the public reads used fastp at Q25 and MiXCR and kept productive beta chains. Rows are unified per CDR3 protein, each entry keeping the most common DNA and genes. Here the V and J calls rest on TCRdb's processing, not on the authors' analysis. This sample comprises 90,000 or so distinct CDR3 sequences, approximately 15% of them detected only once. Jointly, the top ten make up about 5.5% of the sample.

The paper's findings and limits, for the study overall: VDJdb matching was skewed toward anti-spike CD8 responses, so virus-specific expansions were likely underestimated and private and CD4 specificities were missed.

This clonotype was sampled from an adult who was a healthcare worker with PCR-confirmed SARS-CoV-2 infection or an uninfected control (not recorded which). The sequencing sample was made of whole blood. The V and J segments used are TRBV10-3 and TRBJ1-2; confidence is insufficient to name the D gene. The CDR3 region has the sequence CAISPQDLYGYTF. In nucleotide form, the sequence is TGTGCCATCAGCCCCCAGGATCTCTATGGCTACACCTTC.